The 14 T cell receptor beta chains below come from one sample, sequenced in a study of blood T cells in healthy people across ages. Primers used in a second PCR of roughly 6 to 12 cycles were a sample-barcoded 5' primer and a J-beta primer mix. Each CDR3 protein gets one entry after TCRdb re-called the 5' RACE reads with MiXCR. The repertoire includes about 1.5 million distinct CDR3 sequences, less than 45% of them detected once, and about 3.8% sits in the top ten. Input material: blood. Source of these receptors: a woman in her late teens or twenties in good health.

V gene TRBV11-2 combines with J gene TRBJ2-7; D may be TRBD1 (6 bases). The V and J ends lost 6 bases and 7 bases respectively, with 16 bases between them. The CDR3 runs 13 residues. Germline CDR1 and CDR2: SGHAT and FQNNGV. In DNA form, the CDR3 reads TGTGCCAGCAGTCGGGACATTAGCAATGAGCAGTACTTC. It codes for CASSRDISNEQYF.

This clonotype showed up just a few times. V gene TRBV6-2 or TRBV6-3 combines with J gene TRBJ2-6; D is ambiguous. Trimming pared 7 bases from V and 4 bases from J, leaving 8 bases between. There are 13 residues in the CDR3. CDR1 is MNHEY, CDR2 SVGEGT, per germline. The CDR3, as DNA: TGTGCCAGCAATGACGCCGGGGCCAACGTCCTGACTTTC. This translates into CASNDAGANVLTF.

This clonotype was seen a handful of times. The DNA for the CDR3 is TGCAGCGTTGGGCGGGGTACGAACACTGAAGCTTTCTTT. It specifies CSVGRGTNTEAFF. The chain employs TRBV29-1 and TRBJ1-1; no clear D gene. The V gene's germline CDR1 is SQVTM and CDR2 ANQGSEA. V lost 4 bases and J lost 1, with 10 bases in between. This CDR3 has 13 residues.

The CDR3 DNA reads as TGCAGTGCTAGGAATGGGACTTTTCTAGCCAAAAACATTCAGTACTTC. Translation: CSARNGTFLAKNIQYF. The chain is built from TRBV20-1 and TRBJ2-4; a possible D gene is TRBD2 (6 bases). CDR1 and CDR2 (germline): DFQATT, SNEGSKA (reference sequence). The CDR3 has 16 residues. Trimming left V 3 bases short and J 0 bases short, with 15 bases between.

The chain is built from TRBV7-2 and TRBJ2-1, with a weak D call TRBD1 (7 bases). Germline CDR1 SGHTA, CDR2 FQGNSA. Trimming took off 5 bases at V and 9 bases at J, with 23 bases between the two ends. The CDR3 has 16 amino acids. CDR3: CASSPTRQGGGVEQFF. The CDR3 region has the DNA TGTGCCAGCAGCCCCACGAGACAAGGAGGGGGCGTTGAGCAGTTCTTC.

Worth noting for this clonotype: One junction end disagrees with the germline gene, perhaps due to a read error. The chain joins TRBV12-3 or TRBV12-4 to TRBJ1-1; D gene uncertain. The CDR3 length is 12 residues. The chain's CDR3 is CASSFSRPEAFF. In DNA form, the CDR3 reads TGTGCCAGCAGTTTCTCCCGGCCTGAGGCTTTCTTT.

This clonotype was counted ten times or more. The chain recombines TRBV28 with TRBJ1-2; D gene unclear. CDR1 is MDHEN and CDR2 is SYDVKM in the germline V gene. V dropped 3 bases and J dropped 7 bases, with 9 bases sitting between them. The length of the CDR3 is 12 residues. The CDR3 sequence: CASSFGPAGYTF. The CDR3 nucleotides read TGTGCCAGCAGTTTTGGGCCAGCTGGCTACACCTTC.

The gene calls are TRBV10-3 and TRBJ2-3, with TRBD2 matching over 12 bases. V lost 10 bases to trimming and J lost 3 bases; unmatched junction nucleotides: 8. The CDR3 has 15 amino acids. Germline CDR1 ENHRY, CDR2 SYGVKD. CDR3 nucleotide sequence: TGTGCCACCCTACCACTAGCGGGAGGAACAGATACGCAGTATTTT. This codes for CATLPLAGGTDTQYF.

A few counts support this clonotype. A single base separates this from a much larger clone, so it may be a read error. The V call is TRBV7-2, the J call TRBJ2-7; D perhaps matches TRBD1 (6 bases). The germline V and J ends were trimmed by 4 bases and 3 bases, with 10 bases remaining between them. This CDR3 comprises 13 residues. Germline V gene data show CDR1 as SGHTA and CDR2 as FQGNSA. CDR3 DNA sequence: TGTGCCAGCAGCTGCCCAGGGGTCTACGAGCAGTACTTC. Translating it yields CASSCPGVYEQYF.

This clonotype was seen a handful of times. The J gene is TRBJ1-2, the V gene TRBV3-1; D is ambiguous. Trimming pared 0 bases from V and 6 bases from J, leaving 17 bases between. The length of the CDR3 is 16 residues. From germline, CDR1 is LGHDT and CDR2 YNNKEL (reference sequence). The DNA of the CDR3 is TGTGCCAGCAGCCAAGAGTTTGAAAGGACGAGGAATGGCTACACCTTC. Protein: CASSQEFERTRNGYTF.

The chain carries TRBV10-3 and TRBJ2-3; no reliable D call. The CDR3 runs to 14 residues. V lost 0 bases and J lost 6, with 10 bases in between. The germline V gene encodes CDR1 ENHRY and CDR2 SYGVKD. The CDR3 sequence is CAISESIGKDTQYF. The CDR3 region has the DNA TGTGCCATCAGTGAGTCGATCGGTAAGGATACGCAGTATTTT.

In this sample, this clonotype turned up a few times. V is TRBV3-1 and J is TRBJ1-1; TRBD1 is a possible D gene (5 bases). CDR1 is LGHDT, CDR2 YNNKEL, per germline (reference sequence). There are 15 residues in the CDR3. Trimming took 2 bases from V and 1 from J, leaving 11 bases between them. The CDR3 reads CASSQKNGQNTEAFF. CDR3 bases: TGTGCCAGCAGCCAAAAAAACGGACAGAACACTGAAGCTTTCTTT. Filled out from reference TRBV3-1 and TRBJ1-1, the complete variable domain reads DTAVSQTPKYLVTQMGNDKSIKCEQNLGHDTMYWYKQDSKKFLKIMFSYNNKELIINETVPNRFSPKSPDKAHLNLHINSLELGDSAVYFCASSQKNGQNTEAFFGQGTRLTVV.

This clonotype came up a few times. The rearrangement uses TRBV7-9 and TRBJ2-1; perhaps TRBD2 as D (6 bases). Germline V gene data show CDR1 as SEHNR and CDR2 as FQNEAQ (reference sequence). The CDR3 consists of 16 residues. Trimming cost V 0 bases and J 4 bases, with 13 bases left between them. The chain's CDR3 is CASSLARAGIYNEQFF. CDR3 nucleotide sequence: TGTGCCAGCAGCTTAGCGCGGGCGGGGATTTACAATGAGCAGTTCTTC.

This clonotype was observed at least ten times. J is TRBJ1-2 and V is TRBV21-1; no check of the table's D call, TRBD1, against the DNA was made. TRBV21-1 is flagged as a pseudogene. The CDR3 is made up of 17 amino acids. The CDR3 spells CASSKRVCRGDSYGYTF. The DNA of the CDR3 is TGTGCCAGCAGCAAAAGGGTGTGCAGGGGTGATTCCTATGGCTACACCTTC.